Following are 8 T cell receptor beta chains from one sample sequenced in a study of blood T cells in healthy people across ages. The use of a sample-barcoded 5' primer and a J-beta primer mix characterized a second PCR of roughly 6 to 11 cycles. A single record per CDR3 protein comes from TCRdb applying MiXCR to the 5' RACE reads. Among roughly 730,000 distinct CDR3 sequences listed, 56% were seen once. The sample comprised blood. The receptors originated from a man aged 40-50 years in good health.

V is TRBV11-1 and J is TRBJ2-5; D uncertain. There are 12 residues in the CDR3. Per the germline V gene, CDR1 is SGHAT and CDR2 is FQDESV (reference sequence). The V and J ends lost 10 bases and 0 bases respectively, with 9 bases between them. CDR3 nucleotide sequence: TGTGCCACCACCACAAACCAAGAGACCCAGTACTTC. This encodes CATTTNQETQYF. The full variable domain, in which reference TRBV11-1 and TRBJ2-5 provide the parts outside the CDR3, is EAEVAQSPRYKITEKSQAVAFWCDPISGHATLYWYRQILGQGPELLVQFQDESVVDDSQLPKDRFSAERLKGVDSTLKIQPAELGDSAMYLCATTTNQETQYFGPGTRLLVL.

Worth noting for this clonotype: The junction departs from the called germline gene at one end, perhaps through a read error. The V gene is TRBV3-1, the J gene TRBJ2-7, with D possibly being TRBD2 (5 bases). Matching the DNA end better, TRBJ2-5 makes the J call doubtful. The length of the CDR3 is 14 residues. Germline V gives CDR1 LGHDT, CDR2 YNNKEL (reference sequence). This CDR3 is CASIQDSSMETQYF. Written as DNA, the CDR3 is TGTGCCAGCATCCAAGATTCTAGCATGGAGACCCAGTACTTC.

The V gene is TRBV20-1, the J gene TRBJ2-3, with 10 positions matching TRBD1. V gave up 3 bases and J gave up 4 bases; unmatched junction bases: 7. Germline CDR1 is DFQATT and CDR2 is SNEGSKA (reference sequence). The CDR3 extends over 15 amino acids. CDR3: CSASPDRGGPDTQYF. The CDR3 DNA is TGCAGTGCTAGCCCGGACAGGGGGGGACCAGATACGCAGTATTTT.

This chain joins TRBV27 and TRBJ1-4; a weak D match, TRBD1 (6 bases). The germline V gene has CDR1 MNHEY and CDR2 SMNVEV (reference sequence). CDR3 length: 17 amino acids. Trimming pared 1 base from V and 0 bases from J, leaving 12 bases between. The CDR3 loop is CASSLLATGATNEKLFF. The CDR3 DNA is TGTGCCAGCAGTTTATTGGCGACAGGTGCAACTAATGAAAAACTGTTTTTT.

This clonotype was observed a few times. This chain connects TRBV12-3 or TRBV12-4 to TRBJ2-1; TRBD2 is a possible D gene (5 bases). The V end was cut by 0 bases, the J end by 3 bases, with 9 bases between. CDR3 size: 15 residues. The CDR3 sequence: CASSLAGEGYNEQFF. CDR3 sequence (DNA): TGTGCCAGCAGTTTAGCGGGAGAAGGCTACAATGAGCAGTTCTTC.

In DNA, the CDR3 is TGCAGTGCTAGAGATCCCAGGGGACTAGCGGGAGTTTCAAAGTCCTACGAGCAGTACTTC. This translates into CSARDPRGLAGVSKSYEQYF. The V gene is TRBV20-1, the J gene TRBJ2-7, with TRBD2 identical over 14 bases. V gave up 0 bases and J gave up 1 base; unmatched junction bases: 14. Germline assignment: CDR1 DFQATT and CDR2 SNEGSKA (reference sequence). This CDR3 is built from 20 residues.

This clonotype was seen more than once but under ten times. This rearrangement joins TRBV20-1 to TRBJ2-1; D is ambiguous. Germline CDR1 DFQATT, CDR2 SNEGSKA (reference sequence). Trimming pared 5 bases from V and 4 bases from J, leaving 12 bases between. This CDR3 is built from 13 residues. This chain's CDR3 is CSAPRRDYNEQFF. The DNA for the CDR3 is TGCAGTGCTCCTCGTAGGGATTACAATGAGCAGTTCTTC.

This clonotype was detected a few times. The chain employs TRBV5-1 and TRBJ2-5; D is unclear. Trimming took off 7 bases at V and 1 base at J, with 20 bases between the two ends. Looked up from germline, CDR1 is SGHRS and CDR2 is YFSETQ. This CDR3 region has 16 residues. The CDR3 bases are TGCGCCAGCGGTACCTCCCAGTTGGTGAGCCAAGAGACCCAGTACTTC. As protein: CASGTSQLVSQETQYF. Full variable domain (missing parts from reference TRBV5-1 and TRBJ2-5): KAGVTQTPRYLIKTRGQQVTLSCSPISGHRSVSWYQQTPGQGLQFLFEYFSETQRNKGNFPGRFSGRQFSNSRSEMNVSTLELGDSALYLCASGTSQLVSQETQYFGPGTRLLVL.